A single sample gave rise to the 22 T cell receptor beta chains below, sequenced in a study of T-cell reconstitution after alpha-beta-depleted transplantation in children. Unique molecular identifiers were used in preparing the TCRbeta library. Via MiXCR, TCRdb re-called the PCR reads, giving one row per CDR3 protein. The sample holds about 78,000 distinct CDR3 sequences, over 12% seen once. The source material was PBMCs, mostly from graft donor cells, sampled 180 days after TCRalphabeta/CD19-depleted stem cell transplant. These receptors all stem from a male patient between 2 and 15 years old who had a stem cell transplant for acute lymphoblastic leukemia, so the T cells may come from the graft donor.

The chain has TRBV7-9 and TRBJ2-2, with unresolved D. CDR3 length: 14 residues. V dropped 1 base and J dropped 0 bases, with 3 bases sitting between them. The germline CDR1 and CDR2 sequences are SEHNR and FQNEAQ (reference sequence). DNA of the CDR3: TGTGCCAGCAGCTTAGGAGCGAACACCGGGGAGCTGTTTTTT. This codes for CASSLGANTGELFF.

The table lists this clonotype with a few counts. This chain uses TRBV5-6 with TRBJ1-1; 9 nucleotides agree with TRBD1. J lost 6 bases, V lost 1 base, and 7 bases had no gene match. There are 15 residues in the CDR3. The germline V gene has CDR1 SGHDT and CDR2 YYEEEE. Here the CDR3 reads CASSLTGQGPSEAFF. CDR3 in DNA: TGTGCCAGCAGCTTGACGGGACAGGGACCATCTGAAGCTTTCTTT.

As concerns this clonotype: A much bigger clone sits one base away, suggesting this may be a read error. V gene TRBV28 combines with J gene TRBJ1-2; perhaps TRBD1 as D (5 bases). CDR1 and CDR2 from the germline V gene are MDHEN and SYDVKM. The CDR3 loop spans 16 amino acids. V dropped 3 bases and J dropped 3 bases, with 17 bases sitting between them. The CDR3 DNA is TGTGCCAGCAGTTTGTGGAGGGGCGCGTTGGACTATGGCTACACCTTC. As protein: CASSLWRGALDYGYTF.

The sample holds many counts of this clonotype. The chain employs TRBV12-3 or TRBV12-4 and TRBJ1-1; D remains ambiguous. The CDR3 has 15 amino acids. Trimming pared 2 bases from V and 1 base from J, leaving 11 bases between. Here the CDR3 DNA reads TGTGCCAGCAGTTTAAGAGTGCGGGGGAACACTGAAGCTTTCTTT. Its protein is CASSLRVRGNTEAFF.

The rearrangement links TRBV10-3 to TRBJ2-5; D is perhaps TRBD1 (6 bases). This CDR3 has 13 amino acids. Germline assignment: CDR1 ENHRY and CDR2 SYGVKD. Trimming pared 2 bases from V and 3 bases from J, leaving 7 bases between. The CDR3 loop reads CAISETGKETQYF. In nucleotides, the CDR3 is TGTGCCATCAGTGAGACAGGGAAAGAGACCCAGTACTTC.

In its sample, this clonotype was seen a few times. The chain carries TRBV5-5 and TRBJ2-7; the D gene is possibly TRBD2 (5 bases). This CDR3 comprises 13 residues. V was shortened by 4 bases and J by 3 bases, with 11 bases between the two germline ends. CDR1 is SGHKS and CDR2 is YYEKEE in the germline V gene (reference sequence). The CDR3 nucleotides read TGTGCCAGCAGCACGTCTAGCAGCTACGAGCAGTACTTC. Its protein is CASSTSSSYEQYF. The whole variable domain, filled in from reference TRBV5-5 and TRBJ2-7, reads DAGVTQSPTHLIKTRGQQVTLRCSPISGHKSVSWYQQVLGQGPQFIFQYYEKEERGRGNFPDRFSARQFPNYSSELNVNALLLGDSALYLCASSTSSSYEQYFGPGTRLTVT.

The CDR3 DNA reads as TGTGCCAGCAGTTCAAGGCCTCTTTTCTCTGGGGCCAACGTCCTGACTTTC. It encodes CASSSRPLFSGANVLTF. The gene calls are TRBV27 and TRBJ2-6; D is ambiguous. Germline values: CDR1 MNHEY, CDR2 SMNVEV (reference sequence). Trimming stripped 4 bases from V and 0 bases from J, with 13 bases between. This CDR3 comprises 17 residues.

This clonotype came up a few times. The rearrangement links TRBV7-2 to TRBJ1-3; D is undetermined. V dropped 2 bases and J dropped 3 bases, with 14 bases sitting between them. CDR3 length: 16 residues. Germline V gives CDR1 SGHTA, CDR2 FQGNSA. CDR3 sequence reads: CASSLPDPKVGNTIYF. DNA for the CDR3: TGTGCCAGCAGCTTACCGGACCCCAAAGTTGGAAACACCATATATTTT. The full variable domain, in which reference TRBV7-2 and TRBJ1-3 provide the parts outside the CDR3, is GAGVSQSPSNKVTEKGKDVELRCDPISGHTALYWYRQSLGQGLEFLIYFQGNSAPDKSGLPSDRFSAERTGGSVSTLTIQRTQQEDSAVYLCASSLPDPKVGNTIYFGEGSWLTVV.

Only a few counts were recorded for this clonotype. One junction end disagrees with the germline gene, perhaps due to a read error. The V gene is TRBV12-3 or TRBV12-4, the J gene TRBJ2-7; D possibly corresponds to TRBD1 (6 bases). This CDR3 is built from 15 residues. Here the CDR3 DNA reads TGTGCCAGCAGCTTAGACAGGTCGGGATTTTACGAGCAGTACTTC. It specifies CASSLDRSGFYEQYF.

Written as DNA, the CDR3 is TGTGCCAGCAGCGTAACACTGAACACCGGGGAGCTGTTTTTT. Its protein is CASSVTLNTGELFF. The chain has TRBV7-8 and TRBJ2-2; D is unresolved. The CDR3 totals 14 residues. V lost 5 bases, J lost 1 base, and 8 bases lay in between. CDR1 is SGHVS, CDR2 FQNEAQ, per germline.

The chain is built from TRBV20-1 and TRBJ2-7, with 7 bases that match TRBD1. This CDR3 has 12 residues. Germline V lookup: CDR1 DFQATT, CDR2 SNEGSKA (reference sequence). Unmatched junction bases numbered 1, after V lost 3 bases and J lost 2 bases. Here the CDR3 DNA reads TGCAGTGCTAGGGGACAGCCCTACGAGCAGTACTTC. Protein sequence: CSARGQPYEQYF.

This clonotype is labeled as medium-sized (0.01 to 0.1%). DNA for the CDR3: TGTGCCAGCAGTTACCCCGGACGGGTCCCCGAGCAGTACTTC. This translates into CASSYPGRVPEQYF. V is TRBV6-5 and J is TRBJ2-7; D gene uncertain. The length of the CDR3 is 14 residues. Between the trimmed V and J ends, which lost 2 bases and 6 bases, there was a span of 14 bases. Per the germline V gene, CDR1 is MNHEY and CDR2 is SVGAGI.

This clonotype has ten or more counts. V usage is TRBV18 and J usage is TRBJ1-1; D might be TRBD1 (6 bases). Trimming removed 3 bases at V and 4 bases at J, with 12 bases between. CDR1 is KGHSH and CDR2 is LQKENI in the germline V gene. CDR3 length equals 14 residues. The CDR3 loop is CASSPAQGSTEAFF. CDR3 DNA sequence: TGTGCCAGCTCACCGGCTCAGGGGAGCACTGAAGCTTTCTTT.

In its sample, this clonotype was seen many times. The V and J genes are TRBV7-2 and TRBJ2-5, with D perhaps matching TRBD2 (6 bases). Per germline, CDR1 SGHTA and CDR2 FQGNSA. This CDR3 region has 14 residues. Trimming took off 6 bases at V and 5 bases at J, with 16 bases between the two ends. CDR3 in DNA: TGTGCCAGCAGGGTAGGCGGGACGGAGGAGACCCAGTACTTC. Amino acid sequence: CASRVGGTEETQYF.

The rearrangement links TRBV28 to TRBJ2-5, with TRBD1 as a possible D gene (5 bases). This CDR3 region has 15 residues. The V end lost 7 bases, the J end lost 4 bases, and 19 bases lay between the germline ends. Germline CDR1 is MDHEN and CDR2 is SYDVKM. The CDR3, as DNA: TGTGCCAGCACCCTCCAGGGCCTCCTGGGAGAGACCCAGTACTTC. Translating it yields CASTLQGLLGETQYF.

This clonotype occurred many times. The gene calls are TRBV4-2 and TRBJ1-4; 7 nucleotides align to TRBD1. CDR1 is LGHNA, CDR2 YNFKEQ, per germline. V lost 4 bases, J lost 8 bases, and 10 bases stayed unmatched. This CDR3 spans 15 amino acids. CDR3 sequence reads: CASSPPTGIREKLFF. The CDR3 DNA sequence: TGTGCCAGCAGCCCACCGACAGGGATCCGCGAAAAACTGTTTTTT.

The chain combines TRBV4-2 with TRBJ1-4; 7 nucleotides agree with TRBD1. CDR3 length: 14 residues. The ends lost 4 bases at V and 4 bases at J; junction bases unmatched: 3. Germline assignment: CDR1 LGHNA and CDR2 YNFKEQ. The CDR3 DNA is TGTGCCAGCAGCCCGGGACAGCATAATGAAAAACTGTTTTTT. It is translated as CASSPGQHNEKLFF.

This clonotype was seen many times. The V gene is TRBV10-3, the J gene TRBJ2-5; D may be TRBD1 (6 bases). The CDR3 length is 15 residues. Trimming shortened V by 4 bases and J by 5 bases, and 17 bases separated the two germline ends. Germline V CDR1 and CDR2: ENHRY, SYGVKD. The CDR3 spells CAISGMGAERETQYF. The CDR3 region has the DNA TGTGCCATCAGTGGGATGGGGGCCGAGAGGGAGACCCAGTACTTC.

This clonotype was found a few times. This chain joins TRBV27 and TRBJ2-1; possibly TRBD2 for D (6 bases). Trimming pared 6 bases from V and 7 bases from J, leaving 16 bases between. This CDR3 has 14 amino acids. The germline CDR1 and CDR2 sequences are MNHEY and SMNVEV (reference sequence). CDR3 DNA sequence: TGTGCCAGCAGCCGGGGGAACCCTAATAATGAGCAGTTCTTC. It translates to CASSRGNPNNEQFF.

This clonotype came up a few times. CDR3 region: CASSPLGTGLDYGYTF. CDR3 coding DNA: TGCGCCAGCAGCCCTCTCGGGACAGGGCTCGACTATGGCTACACCTTC. The V call is TRBV4-3, the J call TRBJ1-2; 9 positions match TRBD1. Germline V gene data show CDR1 as LGHNA and CDR2 as YSLEER. The length of the CDR3 is 16 residues. V gave up 4 bases and J gave up 3 bases; unmatched junction bases: 9.

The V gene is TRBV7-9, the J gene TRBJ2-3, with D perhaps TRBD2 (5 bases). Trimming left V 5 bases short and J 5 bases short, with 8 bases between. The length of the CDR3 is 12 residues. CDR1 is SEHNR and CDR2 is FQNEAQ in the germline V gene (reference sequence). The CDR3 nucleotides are TGTGCCAGCAGCCCACGGGGAGATACGCAGTATTTT. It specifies CASSPRGDTQYF.

The CDR3 spells CASSQGVPPNRLAKNIQYF. For the CDR3, the DNA is TGTGCCAGCAGCCAAGGGGTCCCCCCAAACCGTCTAGCCAAAAACATTCAGTACTTC. This chain uses TRBV3-1 with TRBJ2-4; D is ambiguous. Germline lookup yields CDR1 LGHDT and CDR2 YNNKEL (reference sequence). The CDR3 sequence is 19 residues long. The V end was cut by 1 base, the J end by 0 bases, with 19 bases between. The full variable domain, in which reference TRBV3-1 and TRBJ2-4 provide the parts outside the CDR3, is DTAVSQTPKYLVTQMGNDKSIKCEQNLGHDTMYWYKQDSKKFLKIMFSYNNKELIINETVPNRFSPKSPDKAHLNLHINSLELGDSAVYFCASSQGVPPNRLAKNIQYFGAGTRLSVL.